This T cell receptor beta chain was sequenced in a study of PD-1 blockade in classical Hodgkin lymphoma. Study information: Treatment was intravenous nivolumab, 3 mg/kg every 2 weeks, until progression.

To note about this clone: What it binds is not known.

Some clones are missing from TCRdb's copy, which holds only in-frame ones; the method was immunoSEQ multiplex PCR. Of 45,000 to 60,000 clones in the sample, about 84% were seen once. Brentuximab vedotin exposure varied among the patients, all of whom had relapsed after autologous stem cell transplantation. Study-wide results and limits: Complete responders possessed baseline diversity comparable to newly diagnosed patients. Some patients started nivolumab under 1 year after ASCT, and they were excluded.

The V gene lost 5 bases and the J gene lost 2 bases, with 12 bases spanning the gap. CDR3 length: 14 amino acids. Germline lookup yields CDR1 SGHAT and CDR2 FQDESV (reference sequence). Sequenced material: peripheral blood mononuclear cells (PBMCs), taken at baseline. This sequence was found in a human donor with classical Hodgkin lymphoma. The chain combines TRBV11-1 with TRBJ1-1; weak D call: TRBD1 (5 bases). The CDR3 loop is CASSLTVGNTEAFF. For the CDR3, the DNA is TGTGCCAGCAGCCTGACAGTTGGCAACACTGAAGCTTTCTTT.